Sequencing of this T cell receptor beta chain was carried out in a study of T cell responses to AZD1222 COVID-19 vaccine. Looked up from germline, CDR1 is LNHDA and CDR2 is SQIVND (reference sequence). This CDR3 has 16 residues. Germline trimming cut 8 bases from V and 1 base from J; bases unmatched to any gene: 7. About this clone itself: Its antigen is not known.

Sequenced by immunoSEQ multiplex PCR; TCRdb stores in-frame clones only, minus some. There are about 110,000 clones in the sample; roughly 90% occur only once, and 0.95% to 1.5% lies in the top ten. General study results and limits: Spike-specific TCR depth and breadth grew after two AZD1222 doses. Baseline seropositives among AZD1222 recipients totaled only 5 or 6. Donors, mostly white British, included more females; clonal diversity was possibly underestimated. None of the repertoires were sampled until the peak T cell response had passed.

The rearrangement uses TRBV19 and TRBJ2-6; TRBD1 matches 8 bases. Sample: peripheral blood, taken on day 0 of AZD1222 vaccination. This TCR was recovered from an adult in good health. As DNA, the CDR3 is TGTGCCAGTGCAGGACAGGGCCGGTCTGGGGCCAACGTCCTGACTTTC. The encoded protein is CASAGQGRSGANVLTF.